Listed here are 3 T cell receptor beta chains from one sample, sequenced in a study of response to subunit inactivated influenza vaccine. TCRdb re-called the RT-PCR reads with MiXCR, one entry per CDR3 protein. The sample yields roughly 630,000 distinct CDR3 sequences, approximately 14% seen once. This material consisted of PBMCs from blood, taken 14 days before vaccination. Source of these receptors: a man in his fifties who received an inactivated influenza vaccine.

This clonotype was observed a few times. The chain recombines TRBV7-2 with TRBJ2-7; D is possibly TRBD2 (6 bases). This CDR3 spans 14 amino acids. The germline CDR1 and CDR2 sequences are SGHTA and FQGNSA. V shed 5 bases and J shed 4 bases, with 15 bases lying between them. CDR3 in amino acids: CASSPRDFQYEQYF. The DNA of the CDR3 is TGTGCCAGCAGCCCCCGGGACTTTCAATACGAGCAGTACTTC. Full variable domain (missing parts from reference TRBV7-2 and TRBJ2-7): GAGVSQSPSNKVTEKGKDVELRCDPISGHTALYWYRQSLGQGLEFLIYFQGNSAPDKSGLPSDRFSAERTGGSVSTLTIQRTQQEDSAVYLCASSPRDFQYEQYFGPGTRLTVT.

This chain joins TRBV20-1 and TRBJ1-3, with D perhaps matching TRBD1 (5 bases). The CDR3 runs 15 residues. Per the germline V gene, CDR1 is DFQATT and CDR2 is SNEGSKA (reference sequence). V dropped 2 bases and J dropped 0 bases, with 11 bases sitting between them. CDR3 residues: CSARRGPYSGNTIYF. The CDR3 DNA sequence: TGCAGTGCTAGAAGGGGACCCTACTCTGGAAACACCATATATTTT.

This clonotype was counted between two and nine times. The V gene is TRBV7-2, the J gene TRBJ2-7; D gene unclear. Between the trimmed V and J ends, which lost 5 bases and 0 bases, there was a span of 14 bases. There are 15 residues in the CDR3. The V gene's germline CDR1 is SGHTA and CDR2 FQGNSA. The CDR3 coding sequence is TGTGCCAGCAGCATCACGAACAGATTCTCCTACGAGCAGTACTTC. It yields the protein CASSITNRFSYEQYF.